The 18 T cell receptor beta chains below all came from one sample that was sequenced in a study of T cells in Graves' hyperthyroidism and ophthalmopathy. Amplification targeted TCR beta CDR3 regions from RNA transcripts. During a first-round RT-PCR of the TCR CDR3, the HTBI primer set was used. Using its own MiXCR run on the multiplex PCR reads, TCRdb lists one record per CDR3 protein. The table records approximately 380,000 distinct CDR3 sequences, over 12% of them present only once. Sample: blood. Receptors were obtained from a man aged 50-60 years with Graves' ophthalmopathy.

This clonotype was observed a few times. The V call is TRBV9, the J call TRBJ2-3; D call uncertain. Germline V gene lookup returns CDR1 SGDLS and CDR2 YYNGEE. This CDR3 contains 12 residues. Trimming pared 4 bases from V and 4 bases from J, leaving 7 bases between. The CDR3 DNA is TGTGCCAGCAGCAGAAAGCCAGATACGCAGTATTTT. Its protein is CASSRKPDTQYF.

There are many counts of this clonotype. The V call is TRBV28, the J call TRBJ2-7; TRBD1 matches at 10 bases. Trimming removed 5 bases from V and 5 bases from J; junction bases left unmatched: 15. The CDR3 is 17 amino acids. Germline V lookup: CDR1 MDHEN, CDR2 SYDVKM. The CDR3 DNA sequence: TGTGCCAGCAGTCCCCCCATTTTCCGGGACAGGGGCCACGAGCAGTACTTC. It codes for CASSPPIFRDRGHEQYF.

This clonotype was seen at least ten times. The chain links TRBV30 to TRBJ2-3; 12 bases map to TRBD2. J was trimmed by 2 bases and V by 2 bases; bases with no gene match: 8. The CDR3 sequence is 17 residues long. Per the germline V gene, CDR1 is GTSNPN and CDR2 is SVGIG (reference sequence). As DNA, the CDR3 is TGTGCCTGGAGTTCTCACCGGACTAGCGGGGTCACAGATACGCAGTATTTT. Translated, it gives CAWSSHRTSGVTDTQYF.

CDR3 coding DNA: TGTGCCACCAGTGATGCGGGACAGGGGACGGGTCAGCCCCAGCATTTT. It yields the protein CATSDAGQGTGQPQHF. The chain links TRBV24-1 to TRBJ1-5, with TRBD1 matching 10 bases. This CDR3 contains 16 residues. The germline gives CDR1 KGHDR, CDR2 SFDVKD. After removal of 3 bases from V and 6 bases from J, the junction contained 7 bases not matched to a gene.

This clonotype was detected many times. CDR3 in amino acids: CASRRGGLPNTEAFF. The CDR3 DNA is TGTGCCAGTAGACGAGGGGGGTTACCGAACACTGAAGCTTTCTTT. The chain joins TRBV19 to TRBJ1-1, with D perhaps TRBD1 (6 bases). V shed 6 bases and J shed 1 base, with 15 bases lying between them. Germline V gene lookup returns CDR1 LNHDA and CDR2 SQIVND (reference sequence). The CDR3 totals 15 residues.

V usage is TRBV6-1 and J usage is TRBJ2-3; no clear D gene. The germline V gene encodes CDR1 MNHNS and CDR2 SASEGT. V lost 5 bases to trimming and J lost 3 bases, with 15 bases between them. The CDR3 consists of 15 residues. In DNA, the CDR3 is TGTGCCAGCAGTCAAGACGTAGCCGGAACAGATACGCAGTATTTT. Residues: CASSQDVAGTDTQYF.

The V call is TRBV7-6, the J call TRBJ2-1; tentatively, D is TRBD2 (5 bases). The length of the CDR3 is 13 residues. Deletions cut 1 base from V and 8 bases from J, with 9 bases between. Germline assignment: CDR1 SGHVS and CDR2 FNYEAQ. Here the CDR3 reads CASSLGGVDEQFF. DNA for the CDR3: TGTGCCAGCAGCTTAGGGGGAGTTGATGAGCAGTTCTTC.

The chain uses TRBV11-1 and TRBJ2-1, with 9 bases matching TRBD1. After removal of 5 bases from V and 9 bases from J, the junction contained 8 bases not matched to a gene. The CDR3 extends over 14 amino acids. Germline V gene data show CDR1 as SGHAT and CDR2 as FQDESV (reference sequence). CDR3 region: CASSPGTGTVEQFF. The CDR3 DNA reads TGTGCCAGCAGCCCCGGGACAGGGACTGTTGAGCAGTTCTTC.

The chain couples TRBV7-9 to TRBJ1-2, with 8 nucleotides matching TRBD1. Germline V CDR1 and CDR2: SEHNR, FQNEAQ (reference sequence). This CDR3 spans 16 amino acids. The V segment lost 2 bases and the J segment 4 bases; nucleotides outside the gene matches: 9. In nucleotides, the CDR3 is TGTGCCAGCAGCTTAAGTCAGGGGGCCTATGGCTATGGCTACACCTTC. Translated, it gives CASSLSQGAYGYGYTF.

This rearrangement joins TRBV28 to TRBJ2-5; D possibly corresponds to TRBD2 (5 bases). Germline values: CDR1 MDHEN, CDR2 SYDVKM. The CDR3 consists of 15 residues. V dropped 5 bases and J dropped 2 bases, with 15 bases sitting between them. CDR3 bases: TGTGCCAGCAGTAGCCCGGGCGGACTTCAAGAGACCCAGTACTTC. It is translated as CASSSPGGLQETQYF.

This clonotype was picked up many times. V is TRBV6-2 or TRBV6-3 and J is TRBJ1-2; D is undetermined. The length of the CDR3 is 14 residues. Deletions cut 10 bases from V and 4 bases from J, with 19 bases between. Germline V gives CDR1 MNHEY, CDR2 SVGEGT. This CDR3 is CATSPVQNFYGYTF. CDR3 nucleotide sequence: TGTGCCACCTCGCCGGTACAGAACTTCTATGGCTACACCTTC.

This clonotype was picked up many times. CDR3 nucleotide sequence: TGTGCCAGCAGCATACCGGGACTAGCGGGAGATGAGCAGTTCTTC. Its translation is CASSIPGLAGDEQFF. This chain connects TRBV3-1 to TRBJ2-1, with 14 nucleotides matching TRBD2. The CDR3 spans 15 residues. V lost 5 bases, J lost 8 bases, and 5 bases stayed unmatched. Germline V gene lookup returns CDR1 LGHDT and CDR2 YNNKEL (reference sequence).

V and J are TRBV6-1 and TRBJ2-2, with 8 bases aligning to TRBD2. CDR3 length equals 15 residues. Germline trimming cut 8 bases from V and 2 bases from J; bases unmatched to any gene: 7. Germline V gene lookup returns CDR1 MNHNS and CDR2 SASEGT. In nucleotides, the CDR3 is TGTGCCAGCTGTCGGCTAGCGGGTAACACCGGGGAGCTGTTTTTT. Its protein product is CASCRLAGNTGELFF.

The chain has TRBV20-1 and TRBJ1-3; no reliable D call. Germline values: CDR1 DFQATT, CDR2 SNEGSKA (reference sequence). CDR3 size: 14 residues. V lost 2 bases to trimming and J lost 1 base, with 9 bases between them. CDR3 nucleotides: TGCAGTGCTAGAAGTTCGAGGTCTGGAAACACCATATATTTT. Protein: CSARSSRSGNTIYF.

This clonotype was seen many times. CDR3 DNA sequence: TGCAGTGCCAATAGCGGGTCCTACGAGCAGTACTTC. Residues: CSANSGSYEQYF. The chain couples TRBV20-1 to TRBJ2-7, with TRBD2 matching over 7 bases. In germline, CDR1 is DFQATT, CDR2 SNEGSKA (reference sequence). This CDR3 spans 12 amino acids. Germline trimming cut 6 bases from V and 1 base from J; bases unmatched to any gene: 3.

The chain employs TRBV29-1 and TRBJ2-2, with D perhaps matching TRBD1 (6 bases). CDR3 length equals 13 residues. Trimming left V 3 bases short and J 7 bases short, with 12 bases between. CDR1 and CDR2 (germline): SQVTM, ANQGSEA. The CDR3 protein is CSVEAGAHGELFF. CDR3 coding DNA: TGCAGCGTTGAGGCAGGGGCCCACGGGGAGCTGTTTTTT.

Many counts were recorded for this clonotype. This chain's CDR3 is CASSLAGLTTDTQYF. DNA for the CDR3: TGTGCCAGCAGCTTAGCCGGGCTTACTACAGATACGCAGTATTTT. V usage is TRBV7-2 and J usage is TRBJ2-3; D is uncertain. The germline V and J ends were trimmed by 0 bases and 3 bases, with 10 bases remaining between them. In germline, CDR1 is SGHTA, CDR2 FQGNSA. This CDR3 spans 15 amino acids.

The rearrangement links TRBV7-9 to TRBJ1-2; TRBD1 agrees at 9 bases. After removal of 1 base from V and 4 bases from J, the junction contained 4 bases not matched to a gene. Per germline, CDR1 SEHNR and CDR2 FQNEAQ (reference sequence). The CDR3 is made up of 15 amino acids. In DNA form, the CDR3 reads TGTGCCAGCAGCTTAGGGGACAGGGTTAGCTATGGCTACACCTTC. Its translation: CASSLGDRVSYGYTF.